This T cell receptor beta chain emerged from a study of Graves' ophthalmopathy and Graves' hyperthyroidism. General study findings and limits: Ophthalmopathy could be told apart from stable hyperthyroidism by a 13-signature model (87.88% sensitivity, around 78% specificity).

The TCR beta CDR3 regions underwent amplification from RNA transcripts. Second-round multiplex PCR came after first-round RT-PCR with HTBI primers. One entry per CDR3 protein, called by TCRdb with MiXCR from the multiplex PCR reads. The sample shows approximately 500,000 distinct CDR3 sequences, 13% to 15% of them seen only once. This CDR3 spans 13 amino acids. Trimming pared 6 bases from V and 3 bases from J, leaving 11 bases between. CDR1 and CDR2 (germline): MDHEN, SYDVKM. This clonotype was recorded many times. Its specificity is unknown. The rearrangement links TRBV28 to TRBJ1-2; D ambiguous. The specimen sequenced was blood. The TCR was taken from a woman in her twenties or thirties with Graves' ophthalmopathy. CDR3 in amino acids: CASSLREHYGYTF. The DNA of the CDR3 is TGTGCCAGCAGCCTCCGGGAGCACTATGGCTACACCTTC.